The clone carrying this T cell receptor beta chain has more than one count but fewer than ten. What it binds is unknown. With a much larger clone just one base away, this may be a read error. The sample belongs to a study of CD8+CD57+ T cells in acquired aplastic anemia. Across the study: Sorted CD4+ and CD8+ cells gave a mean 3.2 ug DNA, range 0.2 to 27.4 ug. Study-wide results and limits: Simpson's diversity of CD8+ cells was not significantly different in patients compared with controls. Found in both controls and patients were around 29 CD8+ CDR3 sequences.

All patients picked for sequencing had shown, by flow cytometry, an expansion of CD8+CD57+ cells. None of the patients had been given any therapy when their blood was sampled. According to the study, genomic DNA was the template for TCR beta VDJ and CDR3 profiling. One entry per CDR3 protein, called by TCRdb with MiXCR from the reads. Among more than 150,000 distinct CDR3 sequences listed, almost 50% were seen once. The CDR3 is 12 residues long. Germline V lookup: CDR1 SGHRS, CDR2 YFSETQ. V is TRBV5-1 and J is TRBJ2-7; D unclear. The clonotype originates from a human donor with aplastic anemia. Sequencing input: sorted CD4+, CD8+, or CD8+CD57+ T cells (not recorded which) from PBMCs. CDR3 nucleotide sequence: TGCGCCAGCAGCTTGGGGCAGGACGATCAGTACTTC. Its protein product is CASSLGQDDQYF.